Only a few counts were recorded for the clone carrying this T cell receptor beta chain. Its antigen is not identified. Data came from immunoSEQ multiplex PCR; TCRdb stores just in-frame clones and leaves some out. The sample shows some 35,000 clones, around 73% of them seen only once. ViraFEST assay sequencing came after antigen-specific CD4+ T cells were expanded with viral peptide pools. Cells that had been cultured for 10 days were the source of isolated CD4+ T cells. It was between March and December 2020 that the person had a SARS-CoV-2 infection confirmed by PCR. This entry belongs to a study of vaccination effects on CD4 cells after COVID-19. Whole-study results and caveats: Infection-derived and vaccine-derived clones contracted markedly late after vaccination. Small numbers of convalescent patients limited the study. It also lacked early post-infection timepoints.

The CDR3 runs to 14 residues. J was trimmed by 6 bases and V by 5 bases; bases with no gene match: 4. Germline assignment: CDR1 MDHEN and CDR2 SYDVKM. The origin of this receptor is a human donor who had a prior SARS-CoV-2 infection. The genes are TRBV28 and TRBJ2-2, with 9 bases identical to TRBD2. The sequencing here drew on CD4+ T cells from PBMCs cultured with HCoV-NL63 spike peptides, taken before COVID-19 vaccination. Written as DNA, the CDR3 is TGTGCCAGCAGTAAAAGCGGGGGGTCCGGGGAGCTGTTTTTT. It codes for CASSKSGGSGELFF.